The 11 T cell receptor beta chains given below trace back to one sample, sequenced in a study of blood T cell repertoires in COVID-19. Assay used: immunoSEQ multiplex PCR; TCRdb lists only in-frame clones, some missing. The sample lists fewer than 400,000 clones, about nine tenths occurring once. The sequenced sample was PBMCs or T cells enriched from blood (not recorded which). These receptors all come from a man aged 25-45 years who had recovered from COVID-19.

The J gene is TRBJ1-1, the V gene TRBV18, with D possibly TRBD1 on 5 matching bases. This CDR3 contains 17 residues. V was clipped by 0 bases and J by 5 bases, with 19 bases between them. The germline V gene encodes CDR1 KGHSH and CDR2 LQKENI. The CDR3 coding sequence is TGTGCCAGCTCACCACCCCAGACGACAGTCCGAACGACTGAAGCTTTCTTT. Amino acids: CASSPPQTTVRTTEAFF.

The count of this clone is one. As DNA, the CDR3 is TGTGCCAGCAGCCAAGTGGAGCACAATTCACCCCTCCACTTT. It specifies CASSQVEHNSPLHF. The chain employs TRBV4-2 and TRBJ1-6; no definite D call. The CDR3 length is 14 residues. Germline loops: CDR1 LGHNA, CDR2 YNFKEQ. V was pared by 1 base and J by 7 bases, with 8 bases between.

V and J are TRBV19 and TRBJ1-1; TRBD1 agrees at 7 bases. With V trimmed by 9 bases and J by 0 bases, 7 bases remained unmatched. CDR1 and CDR2 from the germline V gene are LNHDA and SQIVND (reference sequence). CDR3 length: 14 residues. The CDR3 DNA follows: TGTGCCAGCCAGGGGGGTACCATGAACACTGAAGCTTTCTTT. Amino acids: CASQGGTMNTEAFF.

The chain is built from TRBV6-5 and TRBJ1-1; TRBD1 is a possible D gene (5 bases). Germline V CDR1 and CDR2: MNHEY, SVGAGI. The CDR3 has 13 residues. The V and J ends lost 2 bases and 3 bases respectively, with 7 bases between them. This CDR3 reads CASSYGAYTEAFF. CDR3 sequence (DNA): TGTGCCAGCAGTTACGGGGCTTACACTGAAGCTTTCTTT.

The V gene is TRBV7-9, the J gene TRBJ2-3; weak D call: TRBD2 (5 bases). Trimming took 5 bases from V and 0 from J, leaving 12 bases between them. The length of the CDR3 is 15 residues. Germline V gene lookup returns CDR1 SEHNR and CDR2 FQNEAQ (reference sequence). CDR3 DNA sequence: TGTGCCAGCAGCACCGTCCGGGGAAGCACAGATACGCAGTATTTT. Its protein is CASSTVRGSTDTQYF.

The V call is TRBV11-3, the J call TRBJ2-1, with 9 bases lining up with TRBD2. CDR1 and CDR2 (germline): SGHNT, YENEEA. Trimming at V came to 2 bases and at J to 0 bases, leaving 2 bases not matched to a gene. The CDR3 is made up of 16 amino acids. As DNA, the CDR3 is TGTGCCAGCAGCTTACCTAGCGGGAACTCCTACAATGAGCAGTTCTTC. Its protein is CASSLPSGNSYNEQFF.

A single count supports this clone. The V gene is TRBV19, the J gene TRBJ2-4, with D hard to call. The CDR3 length is 15 residues. From germline, CDR1 is LNHDA and CDR2 SQIVND (reference sequence). The V end was cut by 1 base, the J end by 0 bases, with 7 bases between. CDR3 nucleotides: TGTGCCAGTAGTATAGGACAACTAGCCAAAAACATTCAGTACTTC. Translating gives CASSIGQLAKNIQYF. Full variable domain (rest looked up from reference TRBV19 and TRBJ2-4): DGGITQSPKYLFRKEGQNVTLSCEQNLNHDAMYWYRQDPGQGLRLIYYSQIVNDFQKGDIAEGYSVSREKKESFPLTVTSAQKNPTAFYLCASSIGQLAKNIQYFGAGTRLSVL.

The chain uses TRBV30 and TRBJ2-7; the match to TRBD2 covers 8 bases. The CDR3 extends over 15 amino acids. Germline loops: CDR1 GTSNPN, CDR2 SVGIG (reference sequence). The J segment lost 2 bases and the V segment lost 0 bases, leaving 6 bases of the junction unmatched. CDR3 protein: CAWSVGAGAAYEQYF. In nucleotides, the CDR3 is TGTGCCTGGAGTGTAGGAGCGGGAGCAGCCTACGAGCAGTACTTC. The variable domain in full, with the rest retrieved from reference TRBV30 and TRBJ2-7, is SQTIHQWPATLVQPVGSPLSLECTVEGTSNPNLYWYRQAAGRGLQLLFYSVGIGQISSEVPQNLSASRPQDRQFILSSKKLLLSDSGFYLCAWSVGAGAAYEQYFGPGTRLTVT.

This chain connects TRBV9 to TRBJ1-5; D may be TRBD1 (5 bases). V lost 5 bases to trimming and J lost 8 bases, with 14 bases between them. The CDR3 has 13 residues. Germline CDR1 is SGDLS and CDR2 is YYNGEE. The CDR3 bases are TGTGCCAGCAGTGGACAAGGATACGAGCCCCAGCATTTT. This encodes CASSGQGYEPQHF.

This rearrangement joins TRBV30 to TRBJ2-1; 7 nucleotides agree with TRBD2. CDR1 GTSNPN and CDR2 SVGIG come from the germline V gene (reference sequence). The CDR3 loop spans 12 amino acids. Losses at the gene ends were 5 bases for V and 8 bases for J; bases not matched to a gene: 6. The CDR3 DNA reads TGTGCCTGGGGCGCGGGGGAGGATGAGCAGTTCTTC. Translated: CAWGAGEDEQFF. Full variable domain (rest looked up from reference TRBV30 and TRBJ2-1): SQTIHQWPATLVQPVGSPLSLECTVEGTSNPNLYWYRQAAGRGLQLLFYSVGIGQISSEVPQNLSASRPQDRQFILSSKKLLLSDSGFYLCAWGAGEDEQFFGPGTRLTVL.

The rearrangement uses TRBV7-9 and TRBJ2-2, with TRBD2 matching 10 bases. This CDR3 is 15 amino acids long. The trim removed 6 bases at V and 5 bases at J, leaving 6 bases unmatched. Looked up from germline, CDR1 is SEHNR and CDR2 is FQNEAQ (reference sequence). CDR3 sequence (DNA): TGTGCCAGCAGTCGACTAGCGGGTCTGACCGGGGAGCTGTTTTTT. This codes for CASSRLAGLTGELFF.